Each of the 7 T cell receptor beta chains below was sequenced from the same sample in a study of T cell clones after liver transplantation. The data were produced by immunoSEQ multiplex PCR, yet TCRdb's version contains in-frame clones alone and is incomplete. The profile covers approximately 65,000 clones, with almost 95% appearing a single time and approximately 0.96% taken by the ten largest. The starting material was CD4+ T cells from blood, obtained less than 27 months after liver transplant. The receptors were sampled from a human patient who received a liver transplant. Some of these T cells may belong to the graft donor.

The CDR3 reads CASSFSTGDLEKLFF. The CDR3 region has the DNA TGTGCCAGCAGCTTTAGTACAGGGGATTTGGAAAAACTGTTTTTT. This chain joins TRBV11-3 and TRBJ1-4; TRBD1 agrees at 7 bases. The CDR3 is 15 residues long. Germline V lookup: CDR1 SGHNT, CDR2 YENEEA. V shed 3 bases and J 8 bases; nucleotides not matched to a gene: 9.

The V gene is TRBV9, the J gene TRBJ1-1; D is uncertain. The V gene's germline CDR1 is SGDLS and CDR2 YYNGEE. The ends were cut back, 0 bases at V and 4 bases at J, with 10 bases in the middle. CDR3 length: 14 residues. CDR3 sequence reads: CASSVGAEGTEAFF. The CDR3 nucleotides are TGTGCCAGCAGCGTAGGGGCAGAGGGCACTGAAGCTTTCTTT.

The chain combines TRBV18 with TRBJ2-3, with TRBD1 matching 8 bases. There are 16 residues in the CDR3. Germline V CDR1 and CDR2: KGHSH, LQKENI. V shed 3 bases and J 3 bases; nucleotides not matched to a gene: 8. The CDR3 spells CASSPFLQGATDTQYF. CDR3 DNA: TGTGCCAGCTCACCTTTCCTCCAGGGGGCAACAGATACGCAGTATTTT.

This clone was observed once. J is TRBJ2-7 and V is TRBV11-2; tentative D call: TRBD2 (6 bases). The CDR3 has 17 amino acids. The V end was cut by 1 base, the J end by 3 bases, with 19 bases between. Looked up from germline, CDR1 is SGHAT and CDR2 is FQNNGV. CDR3 amino acids: CASSLGFGGRGIYEQYF. For the CDR3, the DNA is TGTGCCAGCAGCTTAGGATTCGGGGGAAGAGGAATCTACGAGCAGTACTTC.

This sequence joins TRBV7-8 and TRBJ2-7; D perhaps matches TRBD1 (5 bases). The CDR3 has 13 residues. V was clipped by 1 base and J by 2 bases, with 6 bases between them. The germline V gene has CDR1 SGHVS and CDR2 FQNEAQ. The DNA for the CDR3 is TGTGCCAGCAGCTTAGGGGGCACCTACGAGCAGTACTTC. Protein sequence: CASSLGGTYEQYF.

The table lists this clone with many counts. J is TRBJ1-2 and V is TRBV25-1; D not certain. There are 12 residues in the CDR3. Germline loops: CDR1 MGHDK, CDR2 SYGVNS. The germline V and J ends were trimmed by 4 bases and 8 bases, with 11 bases remaining between them. Here the CDR3 DNA reads TGTGCCAGCAGTGGTCACGAAGGAGGCTACACCTTC. Protein product: CASSGHEGGYTF.

The chain is built from TRBV19 and TRBJ2-3; 14 bases line up with TRBD2. The CDR3 has 18 amino acids. The V segment lost 4 bases and the J segment 5 bases; nucleotides outside the gene matches: 11. Germline-derived CDR1 and CDR2 are LNHDA and SQIVND (reference sequence). This CDR3 is CASSTIGTSGSLGDTQYF. CDR3 DNA: TGTGCCAGTAGTACCATAGGGACTAGCGGGAGCCTTGGAGATACGCAGTATTTT.